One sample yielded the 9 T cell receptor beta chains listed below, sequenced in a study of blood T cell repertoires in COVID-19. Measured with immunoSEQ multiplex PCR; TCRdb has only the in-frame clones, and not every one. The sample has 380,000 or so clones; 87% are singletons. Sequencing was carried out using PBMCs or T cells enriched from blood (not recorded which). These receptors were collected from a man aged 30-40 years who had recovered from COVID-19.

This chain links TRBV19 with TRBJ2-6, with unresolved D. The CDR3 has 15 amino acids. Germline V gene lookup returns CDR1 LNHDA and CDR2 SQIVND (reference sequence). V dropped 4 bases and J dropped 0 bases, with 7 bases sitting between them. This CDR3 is CASSSRISGANVLTF. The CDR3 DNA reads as TGTGCCAGTAGTAGTAGAATCTCTGGGGCCAACGTCCTGACTTTC.

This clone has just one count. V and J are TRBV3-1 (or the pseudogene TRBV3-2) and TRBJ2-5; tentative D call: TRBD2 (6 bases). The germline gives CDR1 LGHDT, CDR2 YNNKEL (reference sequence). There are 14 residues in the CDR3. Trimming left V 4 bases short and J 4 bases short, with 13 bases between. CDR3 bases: TGTGCCAGCAGCCCCATGGCGGGATTAGAGACCCAGTACTTC. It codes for CASSPMAGLETQYF.

The CDR3, as DNA: TGTGCCAGCAGCTTCGGACAGGGGAACTATGGCTACACCTTC. Its protein product is CASSFGQGNYGYTF. The J gene is TRBJ1-2, the V gene TRBV5-5; TRBD1 agrees at 9 bases. This CDR3 is built from 14 residues. V dropped 2 bases and J dropped 2; count of bases not matched to a gene: 1. Germline V lookup: CDR1 SGHKS, CDR2 YYEKEE (reference sequence).

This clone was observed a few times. This chain's CDR3 is CASSHMGTSSYNEQFF. CDR3 coding DNA: TGTGCCAGCAGCCATATGGGGACATCCTCCTACAATGAGCAGTTCTTC. This chain links TRBV14 with TRBJ2-1, with a tentative D call TRBD1 (6 bases). V lost 3 bases and J 0 bases, leaving 12 bases between the germline ends. This CDR3 has 16 amino acids. In germline, CDR1 is SGHDN, CDR2 FVKESK.

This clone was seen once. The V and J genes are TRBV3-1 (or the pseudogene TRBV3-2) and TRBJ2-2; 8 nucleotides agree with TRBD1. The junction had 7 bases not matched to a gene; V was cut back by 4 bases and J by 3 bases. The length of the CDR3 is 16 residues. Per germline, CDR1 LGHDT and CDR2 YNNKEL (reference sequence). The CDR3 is CASSLRQGRDTGELFF. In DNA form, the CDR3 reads TGTGCCAGCAGCCTAAGACAGGGGCGGGACACCGGGGAGCTGTTTTTT.

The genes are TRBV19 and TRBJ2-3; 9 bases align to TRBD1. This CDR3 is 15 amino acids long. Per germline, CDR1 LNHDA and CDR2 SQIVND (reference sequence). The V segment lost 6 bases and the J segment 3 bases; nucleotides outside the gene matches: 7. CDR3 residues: CASSWGTGQTDTQYF. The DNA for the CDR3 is TGTGCCAGTAGCTGGGGGACAGGGCAGACAGATACGCAGTATTTT.

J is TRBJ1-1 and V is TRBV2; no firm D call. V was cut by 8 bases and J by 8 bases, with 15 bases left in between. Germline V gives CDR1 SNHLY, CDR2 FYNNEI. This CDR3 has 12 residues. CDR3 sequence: CASPRGTVEAFF. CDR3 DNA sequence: TGTGCCAGCCCACGGGGTACTGTCGAAGCTTTCTTT.

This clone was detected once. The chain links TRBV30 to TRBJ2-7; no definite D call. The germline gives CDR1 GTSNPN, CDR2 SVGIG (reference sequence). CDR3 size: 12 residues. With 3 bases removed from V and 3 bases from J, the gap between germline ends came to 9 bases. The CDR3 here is CAWSTNRYEQYF. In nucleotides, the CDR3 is TGTGCCTGGAGCACAAACCGCTACGAGCAGTACTTC.

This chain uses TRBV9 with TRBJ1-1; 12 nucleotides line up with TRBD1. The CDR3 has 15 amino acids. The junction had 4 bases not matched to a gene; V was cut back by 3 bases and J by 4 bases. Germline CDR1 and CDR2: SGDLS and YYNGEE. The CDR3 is CASSAGTGGITEAFF. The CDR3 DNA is TGTGCCAGCAGCGCTGGGACAGGGGGCATCACTGAAGCTTTCTTT.